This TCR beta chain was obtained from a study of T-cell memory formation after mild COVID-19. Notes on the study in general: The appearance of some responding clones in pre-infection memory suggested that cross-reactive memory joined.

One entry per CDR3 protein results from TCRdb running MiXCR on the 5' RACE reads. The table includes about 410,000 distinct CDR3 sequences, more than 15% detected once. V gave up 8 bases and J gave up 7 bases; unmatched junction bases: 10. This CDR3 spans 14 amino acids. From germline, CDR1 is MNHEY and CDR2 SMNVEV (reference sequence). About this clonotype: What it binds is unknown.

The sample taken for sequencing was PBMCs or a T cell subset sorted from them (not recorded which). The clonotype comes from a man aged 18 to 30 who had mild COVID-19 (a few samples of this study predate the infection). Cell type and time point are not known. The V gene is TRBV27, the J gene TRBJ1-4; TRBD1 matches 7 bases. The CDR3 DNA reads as TGTGCCAGCCGGGTTCACAGGGGAAGTGAAAAACTGTTTTTT. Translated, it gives CASRVHRGSEKLFF.